The TCR beta chain described here comes from a study of blood T cells in healthy people across ages. They isolated at least 6.5 million PBMCs from each sample. Overall study results and limits: PBMCs that were unsorted prevented a conclusive naive versus antigen-experienced comparison. It was found that TCR beta diversity correlated strongly with the percentage of naive T cells.

Remarks on this clonotype: Antigen: not known. At one end the junction does not follow the germline gene, possibly because of a read error.

Using a J-beta primer mix together with a sample-barcoded 5' primer, a second PCR was run for about 6 to 11 cycles. The study obtained at least 2.5 million CDR3-containing paired-end reads from every sample. TCRdb itself ran the 5' RACE reads through MiXCR, one entry per CDR3 protein. This sample has 1.5 million to 2 million distinct CDR3 sequences; approximately 28% occur once, and the top ten carry 6.5% to 8.5%. The TCR comes from a woman in her 30s in good health. The sequenced material came from blood.

DNA for the CDR3: TGTGCCACCGTCACGGGGAGAGGTTACAATGAGCAGGTCTTC. This encodes CATVTGRGYNEQVF. The chain joins TRBV27 to TRBJ2-1; perhaps TRBD2 as D (5 bases). The germline gives CDR1 MNHEY, CDR2 SMNVEV (reference sequence). There are 14 residues in the CDR3.